This T cell receptor (beta chain) was profiled in a study of molecular identifiers for immune sequencing clone quantification. As previously described, bulk TCR libraries were made using listed TCR primers. TCRdb redid the calling of the PCR reads with MiXCR, one entry per CDR3 protein. The sample yields thousands of distinct CDR3 sequences, around 33% seen once. Germline V gives CDR1 DFQATT, CDR2 SNEGSKA (reference sequence). V was clipped by 0 bases and J by 5 bases, with 11 bases between them. The length of the CDR3 is 14 residues. The sequence came from a human donor in good health. Some libraries in this study had Jurkat cell RNA spiked in. The sample comprised naive CD8+ T cells from blood, with Jurkat cell RNA spiked in. As for subset: FACS-sorted CD8+CD4-CCR7+CD45RA+ naive T cells. The chain couples TRBV20-1 to TRBJ2-1, with D perhaps matching TRBD2 (5 bases). This chain's CDR3 is CSARESGMNNEQFF. CDR3 nucleotides: TGCAGTGCTAGAGAGTCGGGGATGAACAATGAGCAGTTCTTC.